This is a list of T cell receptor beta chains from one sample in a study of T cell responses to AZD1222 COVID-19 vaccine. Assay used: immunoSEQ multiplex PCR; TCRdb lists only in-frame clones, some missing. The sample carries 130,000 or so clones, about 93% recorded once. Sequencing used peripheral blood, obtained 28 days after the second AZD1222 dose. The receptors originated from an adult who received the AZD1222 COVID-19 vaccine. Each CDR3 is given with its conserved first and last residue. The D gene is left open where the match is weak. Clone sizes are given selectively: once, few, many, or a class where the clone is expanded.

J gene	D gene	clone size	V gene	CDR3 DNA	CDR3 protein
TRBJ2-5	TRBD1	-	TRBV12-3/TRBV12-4	TGTGCCAGCAGTCGACAGGGTAGAGAGACCCAGTACTTC	CASSRQGRETQYF
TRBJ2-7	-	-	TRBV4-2	TGTGCCAGCAGCCACAATCCCAGGGGCCCCTACGAGCAGTACTTC	CASSHNPRGPYEQYF
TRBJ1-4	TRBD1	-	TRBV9	TGTGCCAGCAGCCCCCGACAGGGGGCTCGTAATGAAAAACTGTTTTTT	CASSPRQGARNEKLFF
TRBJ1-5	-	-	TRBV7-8	TGTGCCAGCAGCCAAGGGGCAGGAGGGGGTCAGCCCCAGCATTTT	CASSQGAGGGQPQHF
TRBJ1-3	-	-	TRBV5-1	TGCGCCAGCAGCTTGGGGGAGAACTCTGGAAACACCATATATTTT	CASSLGENSGNTIYF
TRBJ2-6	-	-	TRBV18	TGTGCCAGCTCACCACGGGCGGCCACCTCTGGGGCCAACGTCCTGACTTTC	CASSPRAATSGANVLTF
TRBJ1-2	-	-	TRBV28	TGTGCCAGCTCTGGGACCGTAGAGTACTATGGCTACACCTTC	CASSGTVEYYGYTF
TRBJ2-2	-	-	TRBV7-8	TGTGCCAGCAGCTTAGTAGAGCTGGGGCTAACAACCGGGGAGCTGTTTTTT	CASSLVELGLTTGELFF
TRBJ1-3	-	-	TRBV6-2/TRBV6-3	TGTGCCAGCAGTAAAGGGGGACCTGGAAACACCATATATTTT	CASSKGGPGNTIYF
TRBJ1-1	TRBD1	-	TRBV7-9	TGTGCCAGCAGCCCCCGGGACAGCCCCATGAACACTGAAGCTTTCTTT	CASSPRDSPMNTEAFF
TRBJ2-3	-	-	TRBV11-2	TGTGCCAGCAGCTCCCCTTCGCGGCCTGACGCTTGGGGGGATACGCAGTATTTT	CASSSPSRPDAWGDTQYF
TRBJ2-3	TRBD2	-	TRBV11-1	TGTGCCAGCTATAGCGGGGGGCCCCCAGATACGCAGTATTTT	CASYSGGPPDTQYF
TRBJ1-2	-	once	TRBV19	TGTGCCAGTTGGAACTATGGCTACACCTTC	CASWNYGYTF
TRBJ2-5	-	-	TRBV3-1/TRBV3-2	TGTGCCAGCAGCCCGTGGGAGGAAGAGACCCAGTACTTC	CASSPWEEETQYF
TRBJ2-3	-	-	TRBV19	TGTGCCAGTAGTATGTTACAGGCGCACGAAGGAGATACGCAGTATTTT	CASSMLQAHEGDTQYF
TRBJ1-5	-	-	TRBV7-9	TGTGCCAGCAGCTTAGGGGTGAATCAGCCCCAGCATTTT	CASSLGVNQPQHF
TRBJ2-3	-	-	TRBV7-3	TGTGCCAGCAGCTTATCGGGGACTGCCACAGATACGCAGTATTTT	CASSLSGTATDTQYF
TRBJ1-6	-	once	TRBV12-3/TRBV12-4	TGTGCCAGCACCCCCGGACCGAGTTCACCCCTCCACTTT	CASTPGPSSPLHF
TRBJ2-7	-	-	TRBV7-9	TGTGCCAGCAGCTCAGGTCCGTACGAGCAGTACTTC	CASSSGPYEQYF
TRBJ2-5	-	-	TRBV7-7	TGTGCCAGCAGCTTCCGAATCCAAGAGACCCAGTACTTC	CASSFRIQETQYF
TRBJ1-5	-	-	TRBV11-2	TGTGCCAGACTAACGGCAGGATGTGGCCAGCCCCAGCATTTT	CARLTAGCGQPQHF
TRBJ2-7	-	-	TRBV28	TGTGCCAGCTCGGACCTCCTCTACGAGCAGTACTTC	CASSDLLYEQYF
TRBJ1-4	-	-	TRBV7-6	TGTGCCAGCAGCGAACAGACAAGGGTGAATGAAAAACTGTTTTTT	CASSEQTRVNEKLFF
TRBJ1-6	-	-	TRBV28	TGTGCCAGCAGTCCGATCGACAGAGATAATTCACCCCTCCACTTT	CASSPIDRDNSPLHF
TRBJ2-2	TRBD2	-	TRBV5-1	TGCGCCAGCAGCTTGAGGCCTCCAAGCGGGGGGGGCACCGGGGAGCTGTTTTTT	CASSLRPPSGGGTGELFF
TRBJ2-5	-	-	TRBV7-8	TGTGCCAGCACCCGACCGACAGGCCAAGAGACCCAGTACTTC	CASTRPTGQETQYF
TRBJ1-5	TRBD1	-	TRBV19	TGTGCCAGTAGTACGGACCCCAACCTTGACAGGGGTCGGGGACAGCCCCAGCATTTT	CASSTDPNLDRGRGQPQHF
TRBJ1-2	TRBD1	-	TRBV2	TGTGCCAGCAGGTACAGGGGAAATAACTATGGCTACACCTTC	CASRYRGNNYGYTF
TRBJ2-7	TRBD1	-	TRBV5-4	TGTGCCAGCAGCCCGGGGTCGAGACAGGGGAGTTACGAGCAGTACTTC	CASSPGSRQGSYEQYF
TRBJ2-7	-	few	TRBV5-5	TGTGCCAGCAGCCCTGGATTGGTGCTGTCCTCCTACGAGCAGTACTTC	CASSPGLVLSSYEQYF